The TCR beta chain under discussion was sequenced for a study of cytomegalovirus exposure and HLA in healthy donors. Looking at the study overall: The 120 or so validation repertoires were reported in a later analysis to have been generated on the same platform as the roughly 700 first-cohort repertoires.

The table came from immunoSEQ multiplex PCR; TCRdb's copy has only in-frame clones and leaves some out. The sample has about 360,000 clones, more than 80% seen once. Overall study findings and caveats: High specificity and sensitivity for cytomegalovirus status were reported for the classifier. Most TCR sequences proved rare, with some public TCRs found in many donors.

As concerns this clone: The antigen remains unidentified.

This TCR was recovered from a woman aged 18-29 years in good health and CMV-seronegative. The sequencing sample was made of PBMCs.

In DNA, the CDR3 is TGTGCCAGCAGTGAGCTCCCAGGGACAGGGGGCGCAGATACGCAGTATTTT. Translated, it gives CASSELPGTGGADTQYF. V and J are TRBV6-4 and TRBJ2-3; 12 bases fit TRBD1. V was clipped by 3 bases and J by 4 bases; unmatched bases: 8. Germline V gene lookup returns CDR1 MRHNA and CDR2 SNTAGT. The CDR3 sequence is 17 residues long.